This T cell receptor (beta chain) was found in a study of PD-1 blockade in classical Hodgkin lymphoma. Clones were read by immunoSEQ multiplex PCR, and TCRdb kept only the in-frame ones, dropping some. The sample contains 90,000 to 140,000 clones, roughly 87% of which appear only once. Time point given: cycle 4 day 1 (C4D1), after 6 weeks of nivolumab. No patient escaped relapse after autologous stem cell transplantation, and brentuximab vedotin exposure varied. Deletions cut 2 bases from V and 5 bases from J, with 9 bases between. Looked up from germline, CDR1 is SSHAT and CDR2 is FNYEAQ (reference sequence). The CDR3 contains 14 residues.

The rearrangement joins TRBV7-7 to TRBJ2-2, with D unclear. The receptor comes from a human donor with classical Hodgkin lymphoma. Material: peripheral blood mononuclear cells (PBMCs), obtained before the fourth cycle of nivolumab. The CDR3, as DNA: TGTGCCAGCAGCTTACAAGGGTTGACCGGGGAGCTGTTTTTT. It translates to CASSLQGLTGELFF.